This entry lists 19 T cell receptor beta chains sequenced from one sample in a study of shared clonotypes between healthy human individuals. The assay was immunoSEQ multiplex PCR, and TCRdb's table has in-frame clones only and misses some. This sample has roughly 700,000 clones; around 91% occur once, and the top ten carry more than 30%. Sequencing was performed on memory CD8+ T cells from PBMCs. As for subset: CD45RO+ cells pooled with CCR7-negative TemRA cells. The origin of the receptors is a man between 18 and 29 years old in good health. Some clones in this sample may be carry-over from other donors' samples.

V usage is TRBV5-1 and J usage is TRBJ2-3, with 14 bases matching TRBD2. The CDR3 length is 18 residues. Germline values: CDR1 SGHRS, CDR2 YFSETQ. After removal of 0 bases from V and 1 base from J, the junction contained 4 bases not matched to a gene. Written as DNA, the CDR3 is TGCGCCAGCAGCTTGGGGGGACTAGCGGGAGTTGGCACAGATACGCAGTATTTT. It encodes CASSLGGLAGVGTDTQYF. Variable domain in full (rest from reference TRBV5-1 and TRBJ2-3): KAGVTQTPRYLIKTRGQQVTLSCSPISGHRSVSWYQQTPGQGLQFLFEYFSETQRNKGNFPGRFSGRQFSNSRSEMNVSTLELGDSALYLCASSLGGLAGVGTDTQYFGPGTRLTVL.

V gene TRBV7-9 combines with J gene TRBJ2-1; D is unresolved. CDR1 is SEHNR, CDR2 FQNEAQ, per germline (reference sequence). This CDR3 is 13 amino acids long. V was trimmed by 5 bases and J by 7 bases, leaving 12 bases between them. DNA for the CDR3: TGTGCCAGCAGCCCCGACCGGGCAAATGAGCAGTTCTTC. This encodes CASSPDRANEQFF.

The rearrangement uses TRBV28 and TRBJ2-3, with a tentative D call TRBD1 (5 bases). The CDR3 sequence is 13 residues long. From germline, CDR1 is MDHEN and CDR2 SYDVKM. V lost 1 base, J lost 4 bases, and 6 bases lay in between. The CDR3 reads CASSLFRADTQYF. In DNA form, the CDR3 reads TGTGCCAGCAGTTTATTCAGGGCAGATACGCAGTATTTT.

CDR3 residues: CASSQIGGDGGYTF. CDR3 nucleotides: TGCGCCAGCAGCCAAATAGGGGGGGACGGAGGCTACACCTTC. The chain uses TRBV4-3 and TRBJ1-2; perhaps TRBD1 as D (6 bases). The ends were cut back, 2 bases at V and 8 bases at J, with 15 bases in the middle. The V gene's germline CDR1 is LGHNA and CDR2 YSLEER. This CDR3 contains 14 residues.

The chain joins TRBV27 to TRBJ2-1; D perhaps matches TRBD1 (5 bases). The CDR3 is 14 amino acids. The germline V and J ends were trimmed by 5 bases and 7 bases, with 15 bases remaining between them. Germline assignment: CDR1 MNHEY and CDR2 SMNVEV (reference sequence). Here the CDR3 DNA reads TGTGCCAGCAGTCTCCTGGACACCCGGAATGAGCAGTTCTTC. It codes for CASSLLDTRNEQFF.

This chain uses TRBV30 with TRBJ2-2; TRBD2 matches at 7 bases. CDR3 length equals 15 residues. The V gene end was trimmed by 5 bases and the J gene end by 5 bases; junction bases not matched to a gene: 11. The germline gives CDR1 GTSNPN, CDR2 SVGIG (reference sequence). This CDR3 is CAWGRAAGVTGELFF. CDR3 nucleotide sequence: TGTGCCTGGGGTAGGGCGGCGGGAGTTACCGGGGAGCTGTTTTTT. Combining the CDR3 with reference TRBV30 and TRBJ2-2 gives the whole variable domain SQTIHQWPATLVQPVGSPLSLECTVEGTSNPNLYWYRQAAGRGLQLLFYSVGIGQISSEVPQNLSASRPQDRQFILSSKKLLLSDSGFYLCAWGRAAGVTGELFFGEGSRLTVL.

There are a few counts of this clone. The chain couples TRBV2 to TRBJ2-5; D gene ambiguous. This CDR3 has 13 residues. Germline lookup yields CDR1 SNHLY and CDR2 FYNNEI. V shed 8 bases and J shed 11 bases, with 21 bases lying between them. The CDR3 region is CASRVEVWAEQYF. The CDR3 bases are TGTGCCAGCCGGGTAGAGGTTTGGGCTGAGCAGTACTTC.

This CDR3 is CASSGGLAAETQYF. The CDR3 bases are TGTGCCAGCAGCGGGGGACTGGCCGCCGAGACCCAGTACTTC. This chain joins TRBV9 and TRBJ2-5; possible D gene TRBD2, 6 bases. The V gene lost 3 bases and the J gene lost 5 bases, with 14 bases spanning the gap. This CDR3 has 14 residues. CDR1 SGDLS and CDR2 YYNGEE come from the germline V gene.

A note on this clone: The same CDR3 is also encoded by other DNA sequences in this sample. The V call is TRBV10-1, the J call TRBJ2-7; D unresolved. There are 13 residues in the CDR3. The germline V gene encodes CDR1 WNHNN and CDR2 SYGVQD (reference sequence). V lost 0 bases, J lost 3 bases, and 6 bases lay in between. The CDR3 DNA reads TGCGCCAGCAGTGAGTCGACTGGCTACGAGCAGTACTTC. It is translated as CASSESTGYEQYF.

The rearrangement joins TRBV5-4 to TRBJ1-1; weak D call: TRBD1 (5 bases). CDR3 length equals 13 residues. Trimming removed 4 bases from V and 5 bases from J, with 12 bases in between. Germline V CDR1 and CDR2: SGHNT, YYREEE (reference sequence). The CDR3 protein is CASSTRGNTEAFF. CDR3 DNA sequence: TGTGCCAGCAGCACTAGGGGTAATACTGAAGCTTTCTTT.

This chain joins TRBV7-6 and TRBJ2-5, with 7 bases that match TRBD1. The CDR3 has 14 amino acids. CDR1 is SGHVS, CDR2 FNYEAQ, per germline. V lost 5 bases, J lost 5 bases, and 8 bases stayed unmatched. The CDR3 spells CASSEDRVRETQYF. The CDR3, as DNA: TGTGCCAGCAGCGAAGACAGGGTACGTGAGACCCAGTACTTC.

V usage is TRBV25-1 and J usage is TRBJ2-7, with D tentatively TRBD1 (5 bases). The CDR3 has 17 amino acids. Germline V gene sequence: CDR1 MGHDK, CDR2 SYGVNS. The V end lost 3 bases, the J end lost 5 bases, and 23 bases lay between the germline ends. This chain's CDR3 is CASSDLAWTDIGHEQYF. CDR3 nucleotide sequence: TGTGCCAGCAGTGACCTCGCGTGGACGGACATCGGCCACGAGCAGTACTTC.

The chain joins TRBV13 to TRBJ2-1, with 9 positions matching TRBD2. With V trimmed by 1 base and J by 8 bases, 6 bases remained unmatched. CDR1 PRHDT and CDR2 FYEKMQ come from the germline V gene (reference sequence). The CDR3 is 15 amino acids. The CDR3 spells CASSLVAGGPHEQFF. The CDR3 DNA follows: TGTGCCAGCAGCTTAGTTGCGGGAGGGCCCCATGAGCAGTTCTTC. The full variable domain, completed using reference TRBV13 and TRBJ2-1, is AAGVIQSPRHLIKEKRETATLKCYPIPRHDTVYWYQQGPGQDPQFLISFYEKMQSDKGSIPDRFSAQQFSDYHSELNMSSLELGDSALYFCASSLVAGGPHEQFFGPGTRLTVL.

The chain employs TRBV7-3 and TRBJ1-4, with 9 nucleotides matching TRBD1. Germline values: CDR1 SGHTA, CDR2 FQGTGA. The CDR3 extends over 15 amino acids. V was pared by 5 bases and J by 7 bases, with 8 bases of the junction left unmatched. In nucleotides, the CDR3 is TGTGCCAGCAGCCGTACAGGGGGCGCGGGTGAAAAACTGTTTTTT. Translated: CASSRTGGAGEKLFF. The variable domain in full, completed from reference TRBV7-3 and TRBJ1-4, reads GAGVSQTPSNKVTEKGKYVELRCDPISGHTALYWYRQSLGQGPEFLIYFQGTGAADDSGLPNDRFFAVRPEGSVSTLKIQRTERGDSAVYLCASSRTGGAGEKLFFGSGTQLSVL.

The genes are TRBV2 and TRBJ1-1; no firm D call. V was clipped by 5 bases and J by 2 bases, with 12 bases between them. This CDR3 is 14 amino acids long. Germline V gene lookup returns CDR1 SNHLY and CDR2 FYNNEI. The CDR3 region has the DNA TGTGCCAGCAGTCCCGAACAAAGAAACACTGAAGCTTTCTTT. This encodes CASSPEQRNTEAFF.

The chain combines TRBV19 with TRBJ2-3, with 11 bases fitting TRBD2. This CDR3 is built from 16 residues. Trimming cost V 10 bases and J 5 bases; bases outside gene matches: 14. Germline CDR1 reads LNHDA; CDR2 reads SQIVND (reference sequence). The CDR3 region is CAISPSSGTSGDTQYF. Written as DNA, the CDR3 is TGTGCCATCTCCCCTTCCTCTGGGACTAGCGGAGATACGCAGTATTTT.

This clone turned up a few times. V gene TRBV28 combines with J gene TRBJ1-1, with TRBD1 as a possible D gene (5 bases). The germline V and J ends were trimmed by 4 bases and 6 bases, with 6 bases remaining between them. The CDR3 runs to 11 residues. Germline V gene lookup returns CDR1 MDHEN and CDR2 SYDVKM. For the CDR3, the DNA is TGTGCCAGCAGTTCAGGGTCTGAAGCTTTCTTT. It yields the protein CASSSGSEAFF.

V and J are TRBV2 and TRBJ1-3; D is undetermined. V was pared by 7 bases and J by 2 bases, with 15 bases between. The germline CDR1 and CDR2 sequences are SNHLY and FYNNEI. The CDR3 extends over 15 amino acids. The CDR3 protein is CASTTPGSPGNTIYF. In nucleotides, the CDR3 is TGTGCCAGCACCACCCCCGGGAGCCCTGGAAACACCATATATTTT. Looking up the rest from reference TRBV2 and TRBJ1-3 gives the full variable domain: EPEVTQTPSHQVTQMGQEVILRCVPISNHLYFYWYRQILGQKVEFLVSFYNNEISEKSEIFDDQFSVERPDGSNFTLKIRSTKLEDSAMYFCASTTPGSPGNTIYFGEGSWLTVV.

Worth noting for this clone: At one of its ends the junction is not consistent with the germline gene, which may arise from a read error. V usage is TRBV29-1 and J usage is TRBJ1-1; D remains ambiguous. Looked up from germline, CDR1 is SQVTM and CDR2 is ANQGSEA. There are 13 residues in the CDR3. CDR3 DNA sequence: TGCAGCGTTCAAGACGGAGACCCCACTGAAGCTTTCTTT. Translating it yields CSVQDGDPTEAFF.